This T cell receptor (beta chain) was recovered during a study of shared clonotypes between healthy human individuals. Across the whole study: Three plates were used per donor for CD4 naive, three for CD4 memory, two for CD8 naive and one for CD8 memory.

The CDR3 sequence is 17 residues long. Per germline, CDR1 MDHEN and CDR2 SYDVKM. The V segment lost 1 base and the J segment 0 bases; nucleotides outside the gene matches: 3. Every subset had its genomic DNA shared out evenly among several immunoSEQ plates. Only in-frame clones appear in the TCRdb table, and some are missing; sequencing was by immunoSEQ multiplex PCR. This sample has some 1.1 million clones, with roughly 80% found just once. Concerning this clone: No antigen is known for it.

Broader study findings: A generally larger estimated richness was seen in naive subsets than in memory subsets.

The sample was memory CD4+ T cells from PBMCs. Subset reported: CD45RA-negative fraction. The rearrangement uses TRBV28 and TRBJ2-1; 10 bases are shared with TRBD2. This TCR came from a young man in good health. Some clones in this sample may be carry-over from other donors' samples. In nucleotides, the CDR3 is TGTGCCAGCAGTTTATACCCTAGCGGGAGCTCCTACAATGAGCAGTTCTTC. This encodes CASSLYPSGSSYNEQFF.